This TCR beta chain stems from a study of blood T cell repertoires in COVID-19. About the research overall: Researchers got acute and convalescent COVID-19 samples from the United States, Italy and Spain.

Generated by immunoSEQ multiplex PCR, the TCRdb table keeps only in-frame clones and is missing some. The sample lists about 180,000 clones, 70% to 90% occurring once. Germline CDR1 reads MDHEN; CDR2 reads SYDVKM. The ends lost 7 bases at V and 3 bases at J; junction bases unmatched: 11. CDR3 length equals 17 residues. The sample comprised peripheral blood. The rearrangement uses TRBV28 and TRBJ2-2; 10 bases are a match to TRBD2. This sequence was found in a human donor with active or convalescent COVID-19. The donor label of this sample is uncertain. The CDR3 sequence: CASNPGGLAGDTGELFF. CDR3 bases: TGTGCCAGCAATCCTGGGGGGCTAGCGGGAGACACCGGGGAGCTGTTTTTT.